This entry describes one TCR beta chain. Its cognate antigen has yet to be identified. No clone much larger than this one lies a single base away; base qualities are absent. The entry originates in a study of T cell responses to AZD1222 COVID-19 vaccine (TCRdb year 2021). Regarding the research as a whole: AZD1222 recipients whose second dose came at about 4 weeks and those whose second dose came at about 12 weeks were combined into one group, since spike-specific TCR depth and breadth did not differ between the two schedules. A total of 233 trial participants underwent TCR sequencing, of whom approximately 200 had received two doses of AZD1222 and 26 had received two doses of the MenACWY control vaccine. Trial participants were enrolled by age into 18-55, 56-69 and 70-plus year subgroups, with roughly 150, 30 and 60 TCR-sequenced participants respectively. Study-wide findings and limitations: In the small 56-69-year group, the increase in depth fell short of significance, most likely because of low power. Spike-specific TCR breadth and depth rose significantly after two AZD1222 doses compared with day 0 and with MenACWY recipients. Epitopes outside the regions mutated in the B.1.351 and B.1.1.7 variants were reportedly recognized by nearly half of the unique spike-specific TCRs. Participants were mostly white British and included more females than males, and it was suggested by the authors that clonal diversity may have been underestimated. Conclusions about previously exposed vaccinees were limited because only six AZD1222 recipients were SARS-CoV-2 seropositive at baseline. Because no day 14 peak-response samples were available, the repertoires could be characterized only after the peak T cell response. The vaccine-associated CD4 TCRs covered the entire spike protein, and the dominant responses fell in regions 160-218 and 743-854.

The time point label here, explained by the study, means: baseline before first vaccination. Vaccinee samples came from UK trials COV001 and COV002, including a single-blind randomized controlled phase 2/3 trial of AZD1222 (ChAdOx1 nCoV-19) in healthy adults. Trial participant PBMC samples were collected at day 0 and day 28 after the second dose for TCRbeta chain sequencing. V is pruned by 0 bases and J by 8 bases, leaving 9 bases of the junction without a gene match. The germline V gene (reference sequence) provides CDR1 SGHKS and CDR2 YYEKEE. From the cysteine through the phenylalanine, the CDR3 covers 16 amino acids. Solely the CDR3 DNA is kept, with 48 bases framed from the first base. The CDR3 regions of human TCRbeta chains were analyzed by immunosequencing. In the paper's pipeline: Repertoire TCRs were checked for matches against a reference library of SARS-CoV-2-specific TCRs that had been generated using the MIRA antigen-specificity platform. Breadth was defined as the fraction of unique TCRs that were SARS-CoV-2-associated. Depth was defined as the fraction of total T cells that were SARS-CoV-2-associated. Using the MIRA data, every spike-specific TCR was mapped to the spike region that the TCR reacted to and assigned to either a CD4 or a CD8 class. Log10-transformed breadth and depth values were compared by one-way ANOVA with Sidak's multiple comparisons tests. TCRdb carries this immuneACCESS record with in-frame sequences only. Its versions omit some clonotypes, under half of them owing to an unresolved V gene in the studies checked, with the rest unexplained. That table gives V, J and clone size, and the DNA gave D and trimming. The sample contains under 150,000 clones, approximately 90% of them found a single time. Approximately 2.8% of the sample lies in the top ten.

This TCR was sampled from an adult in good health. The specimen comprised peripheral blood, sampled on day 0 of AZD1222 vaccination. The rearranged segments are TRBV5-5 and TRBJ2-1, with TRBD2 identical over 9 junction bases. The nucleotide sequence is TGTGCCAGCAGCTTGGAGCTAGCGGGATATGTTGATGAGCAGTTCTTC. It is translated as CASSLELAGYVDEQFF.